The source of this T cell receptor beta chain is a study of blood T cell repertoires in COVID-19. Across the study: Sites across the United States, Italy and Spain contributed samples from acute and convalescent COVID-19.

All exposed participants met a person with COVID-19 within 2 weeks before entering the study. This CDR3 is built from 17 residues. Per the germline V gene, CDR1 is MNHNY and CDR2 is SVGAGI (reference sequence). Between the trimmed V and J ends, which lost 5 bases and 4 bases, there was a span of 21 bases. The repertoire was sequenced with immunoSEQ multiplex PCR; TCRdb's copy has only in-frame clones and lacks some. The profile shows 300,000 to 400,000 clones, roughly 90% of them singletons. The chain recombines TRBV6-6 with TRBJ1-5; D not certain. The specimen sequenced was PBMCs or T cells enriched from blood (not recorded which). This sequence originates from a woman aged 30 to 39 who had been exposed to COVID-19. The CDR3 loop is CASSHSLAEKVNQPQHF. DNA for the CDR3: TGTGCCAGCAGTCATTCTTTAGCAGAGAAGGTAAATCAGCCCCAGCATTTT.